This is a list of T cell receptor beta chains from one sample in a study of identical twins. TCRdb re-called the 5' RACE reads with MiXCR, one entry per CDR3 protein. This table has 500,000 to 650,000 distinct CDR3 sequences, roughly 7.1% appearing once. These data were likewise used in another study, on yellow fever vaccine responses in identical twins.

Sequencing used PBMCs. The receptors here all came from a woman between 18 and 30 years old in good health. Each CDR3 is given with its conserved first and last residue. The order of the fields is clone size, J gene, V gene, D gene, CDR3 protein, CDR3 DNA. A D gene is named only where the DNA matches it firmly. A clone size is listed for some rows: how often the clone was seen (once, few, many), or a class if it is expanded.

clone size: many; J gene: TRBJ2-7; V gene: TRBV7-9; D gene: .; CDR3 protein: CASSLVALSYEQYF; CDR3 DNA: TGTGCCAGCAGCTTAGTGGCCCTCTCCTACGAGCAGTACTTC
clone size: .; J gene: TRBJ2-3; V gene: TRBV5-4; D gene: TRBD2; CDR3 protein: CASSPPRFLAGGGADTQYF; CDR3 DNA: TGTGCCAGCAGCCCCCCCCGCTTTCTAGCGGGGGGGGGAGCAGATACGCAGTATTTT
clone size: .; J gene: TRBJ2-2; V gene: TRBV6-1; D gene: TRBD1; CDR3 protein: CASRQDRPSTGELFF; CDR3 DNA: TGTGCCAGCAGGCAGGACAGGCCGAGCACCGGGGAGCTGTTTTTT
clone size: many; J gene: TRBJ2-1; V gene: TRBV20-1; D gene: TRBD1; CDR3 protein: CSAIQGKGSEQFF; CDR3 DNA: TGCAGTGCCATACAGGGGAAGGGGAGTGAGCAGTTCTTC
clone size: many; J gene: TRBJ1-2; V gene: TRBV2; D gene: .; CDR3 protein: CASSNQGGNYGYTF; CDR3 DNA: TGTGCCAGCAGTAACCAAGGGGGAAACTATGGCTACACCTTC
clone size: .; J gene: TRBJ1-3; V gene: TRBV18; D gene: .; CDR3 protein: CASSPLRHSDTPLVSGNTIYF; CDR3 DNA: TGTGCCAGCTCACCACTGAGGCACAGCGATACACCCCTCGTCTCTGGAAACACCATATATTTT
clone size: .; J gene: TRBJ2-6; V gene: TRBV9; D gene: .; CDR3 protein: CASSPTTGPGANVLTF; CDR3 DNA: TGTGCCAGCAGCCCCACAACGGGCCCTGGGGCCAACGTCCTGACTTTC
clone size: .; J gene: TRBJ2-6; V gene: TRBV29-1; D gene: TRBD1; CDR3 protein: CSVGQWSSGANVLTF; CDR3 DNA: TGCAGCGTGGGACAGTGGAGCTCTGGGGCCAACGTCCTGACTTTC
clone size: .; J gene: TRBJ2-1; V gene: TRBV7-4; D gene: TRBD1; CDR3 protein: CASTSGPRGQGADEQFF; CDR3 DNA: TGTGCCAGCACCTCGGGTCCGCGGGGACAGGGGGCAGATGAGCAGTTCTTC
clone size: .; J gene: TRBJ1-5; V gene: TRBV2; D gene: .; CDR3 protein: CASSEGLNQHF; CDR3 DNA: TGTGCCAGCAGTGAAGGCCTCAACCAGCATTTT
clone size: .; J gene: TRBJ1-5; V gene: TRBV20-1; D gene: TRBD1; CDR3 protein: CSARPDRNQPQHF; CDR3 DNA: TGCAGTGCTAGACCGGACAGGAATCAGCCCCAGCATTTT
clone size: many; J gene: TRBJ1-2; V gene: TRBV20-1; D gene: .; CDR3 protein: CSARDPQEPTYGYTF; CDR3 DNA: TGCAGTGCTAGAGATCCGCAGGAGCCCACCTATGGCTACACCTTC
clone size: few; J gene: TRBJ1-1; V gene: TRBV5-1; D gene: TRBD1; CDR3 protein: CASSLDRGRNTEAFF; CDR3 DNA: TGCGCCAGCAGCCTCGACAGGGGACGGAACACTGAAGCTTTCTTT
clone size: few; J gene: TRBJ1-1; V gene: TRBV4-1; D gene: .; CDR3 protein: CASSQEGGLSEAFF; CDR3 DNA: TGCGCCAGCAGCCAAGAGGGAGGGCTAAGTGAAGCTTTCTTT
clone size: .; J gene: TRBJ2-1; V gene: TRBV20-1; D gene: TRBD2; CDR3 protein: CSAPGGGDFEQFF; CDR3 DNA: TGCAGTGCTCCGGGGGGGGGCGACTTTGAGCAGTTCTTC
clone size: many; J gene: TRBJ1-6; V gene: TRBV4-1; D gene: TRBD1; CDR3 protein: CASSHGQGDSPLHF; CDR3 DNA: TGCGCCAGCAGCCATGGACAGGGTGACTCACCCCTCCACTTT
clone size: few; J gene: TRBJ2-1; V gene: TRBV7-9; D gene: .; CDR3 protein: CASSLYTSSEREFF; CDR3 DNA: TGTGCCAGCAGCTTATATACCTCTAGCGAGAGGGAGTTCTTC
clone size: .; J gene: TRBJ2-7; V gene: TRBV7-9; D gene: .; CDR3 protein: CASSHGTRYYEQYF; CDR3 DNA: TGTGCCAGCAGTCATGGTACTCGTTACTACGAGCAGTACTTC
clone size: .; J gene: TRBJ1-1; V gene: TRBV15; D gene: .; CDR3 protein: CATSRVVGGKAFF; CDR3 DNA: TGTGCCACCAGCAGAGTGGTTGGGGGGAAAGCTTTCTTT
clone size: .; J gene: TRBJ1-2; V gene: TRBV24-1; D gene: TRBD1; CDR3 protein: CATSDPRTGSTYGYTF; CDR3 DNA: TGTGCCACCAGTGACCCCCGGACAGGGAGTACCTATGGCTACACCTTC
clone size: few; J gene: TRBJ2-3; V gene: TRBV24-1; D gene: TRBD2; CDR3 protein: CATSVREAGTQYF; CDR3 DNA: TGTGCCACCAGTGTGCGGGAGGCGGGTACGCAGTATTTT
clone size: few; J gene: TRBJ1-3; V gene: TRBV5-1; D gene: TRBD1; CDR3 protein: CASSSTGNSGNTIYF; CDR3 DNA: TGCGCCAGCAGCTCGACAGGGAACTCTGGAAACACCATATATTTT
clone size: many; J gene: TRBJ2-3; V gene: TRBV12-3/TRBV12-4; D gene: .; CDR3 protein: CASSVTDTQYF; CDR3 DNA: TGTGCCAGCAGCGTCACAGATACGCAGTATTTT
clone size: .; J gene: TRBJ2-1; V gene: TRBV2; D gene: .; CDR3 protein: CASSTAVDRGTHNEQFF; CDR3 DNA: TGTGCCAGCAGCACGGCCGTTGATAGGGGGACACACAATGAGCAGTTCTTC
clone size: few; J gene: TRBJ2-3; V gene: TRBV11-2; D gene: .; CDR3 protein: CASSLVTGTSTDTQYF; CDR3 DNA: TGTGCCAGCAGCTTAGTGACGGGGACTAGCACAGATACGCAGTATTTT
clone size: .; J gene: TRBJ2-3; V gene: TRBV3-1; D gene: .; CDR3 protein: CVSSSRDSDGPDTQYF; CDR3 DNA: TGTGTCAGCAGCTCCCGGGACTCAGATGGTCCAGATACGCAGTATTTT
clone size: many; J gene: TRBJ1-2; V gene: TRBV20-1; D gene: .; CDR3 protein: CSAWDGDYGYTF; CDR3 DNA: TGCAGTGCCTGGGACGGTGACTATGGCTACACCTTC
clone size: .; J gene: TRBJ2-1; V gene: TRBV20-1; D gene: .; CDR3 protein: CSATGPEEQFF; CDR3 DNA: TGCAGTGCTACCGGACCGGAGGAGCAGTTCTTC
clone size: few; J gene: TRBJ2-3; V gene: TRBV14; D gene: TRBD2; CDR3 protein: CASRRGGSADTQYF; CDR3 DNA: TGTGCCAGCAGGCGAGGCGGGAGTGCAGATACGCAGTATTTT
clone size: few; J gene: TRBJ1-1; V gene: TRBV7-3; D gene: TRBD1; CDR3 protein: CASSLAPQGMNTEAFF; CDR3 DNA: TGTGCCAGCAGCTTAGCGCCACAGGGGATGAACACTGAAGCTTTCTTT
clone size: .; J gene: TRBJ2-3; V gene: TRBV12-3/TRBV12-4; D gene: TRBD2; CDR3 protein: CVSGVTDTQYF; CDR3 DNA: TGTGTTAGCGGGGTCACAGATACGCAGTATTTT
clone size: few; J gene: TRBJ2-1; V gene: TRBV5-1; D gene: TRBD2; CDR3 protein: CASSLEAAGVHEQFF; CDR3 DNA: TGCGCCAGCAGCTTGGAGGCAGCGGGAGTTCATGAGCAGTTCTTC
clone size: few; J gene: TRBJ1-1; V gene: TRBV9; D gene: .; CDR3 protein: CASSVVGTGSTEAFF; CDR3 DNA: TGTGCCAGCAGCGTAGTAGGTACGGGGAGCACTGAAGCTTTCTTT
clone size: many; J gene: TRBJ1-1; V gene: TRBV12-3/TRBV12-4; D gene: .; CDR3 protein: CASSPGVDTEAFF; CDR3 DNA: TGTGCCAGCAGTCCTGGGGTTGACACTGAAGCTTTCTTT
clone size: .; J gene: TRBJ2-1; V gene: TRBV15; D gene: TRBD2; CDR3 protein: CATSREGPSGGPYNEQFF; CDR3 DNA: TGTGCCACCAGCAGAGAAGGTCCTAGCGGGGGGCCGTACAATGAGCAGTTCTTC
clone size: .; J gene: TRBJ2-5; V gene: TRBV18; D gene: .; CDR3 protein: CASSPPRDTQETQYF; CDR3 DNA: TGTGCCAGCTCACCACCCCGGGACACCCAAGAGACCCAGTACTTC
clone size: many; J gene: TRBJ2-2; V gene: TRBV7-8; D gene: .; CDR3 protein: CASSPYDTGELFF; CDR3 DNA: TGTGCCAGCAGCCCATACGACACCGGGGAGCTGTTTTTT
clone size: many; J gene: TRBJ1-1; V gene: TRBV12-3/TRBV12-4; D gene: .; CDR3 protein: CASSLWENTEAFF; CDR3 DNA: TGTGCCAGCAGTTTGTGGGAAAACACTGAAGCTTTCTTT
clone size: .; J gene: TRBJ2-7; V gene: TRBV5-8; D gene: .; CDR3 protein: CASSLGWTDTYEQYF; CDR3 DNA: TGTGCCAGCAGCTTGGGGTGGACAGATACCTACGAGCAGTACTTC
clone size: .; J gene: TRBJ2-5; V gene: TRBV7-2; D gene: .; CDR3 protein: CASSLVQGWQETQYF; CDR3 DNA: TGTGCCAGCAGCTTAGTTCAGGGGTGGCAAGAGACCCAGTACTTC